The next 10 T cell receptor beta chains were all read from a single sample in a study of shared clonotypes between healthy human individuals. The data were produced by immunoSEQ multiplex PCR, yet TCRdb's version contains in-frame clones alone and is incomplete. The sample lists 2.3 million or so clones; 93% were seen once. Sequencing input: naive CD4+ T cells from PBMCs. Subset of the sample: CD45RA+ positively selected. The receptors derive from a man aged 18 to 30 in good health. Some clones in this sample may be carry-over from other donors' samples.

The chain's CDR3 is CAWSGRGGMNEKLFF. The CDR3 DNA is TGTGCCTGGAGTGGAAGGGGAGGAATGAATGAAAAACTGTTTTTT. V and J are TRBV30 and TRBJ1-4, with TRBD1 as a possible D gene (5 bases). Trimming pared 1 base from V and 5 bases from J, leaving 14 bases between. The CDR3 covers 15 residues. The germline V gene has CDR1 GTSNPN and CDR2 SVGIG (reference sequence). Combining the CDR3 with reference TRBV30 and TRBJ1-4 gives the whole variable domain SQTIHQWPATLVQPVGSPLSLECTVEGTSNPNLYWYRQAAGRGLQLLFYSVGIGQISSEVPQNLSASRPQDRQFILSSKKLLLSDSGFYLCAWSGRGGMNEKLFFGSGTQLSVL.

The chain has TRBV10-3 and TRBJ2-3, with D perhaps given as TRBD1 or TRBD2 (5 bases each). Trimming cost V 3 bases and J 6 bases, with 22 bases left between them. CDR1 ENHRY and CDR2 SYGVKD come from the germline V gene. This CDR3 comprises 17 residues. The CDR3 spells CAISDVSSSGPGDTQYF. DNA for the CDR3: TGTGCCATCAGTGACGTCTCTTCATCGGGGCCAGGGGATACGCAGTATTTT.

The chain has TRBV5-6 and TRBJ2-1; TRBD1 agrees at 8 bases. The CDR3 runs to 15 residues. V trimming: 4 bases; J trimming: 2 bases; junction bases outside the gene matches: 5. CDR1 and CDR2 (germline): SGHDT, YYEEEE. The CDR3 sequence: CASSPRTGTYNEQFF. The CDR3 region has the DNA TGTGCCAGCAGCCCACGGACAGGGACCTACAATGAGCAGTTCTTC.

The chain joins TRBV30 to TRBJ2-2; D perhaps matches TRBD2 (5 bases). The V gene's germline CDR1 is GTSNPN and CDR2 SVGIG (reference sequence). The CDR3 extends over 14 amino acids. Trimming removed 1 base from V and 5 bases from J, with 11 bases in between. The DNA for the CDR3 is TGTGCCTGGAGTGGGACTGGCTTTACCGGGGAGCTGTTTTTT. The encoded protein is CAWSGTGFTGELFF.

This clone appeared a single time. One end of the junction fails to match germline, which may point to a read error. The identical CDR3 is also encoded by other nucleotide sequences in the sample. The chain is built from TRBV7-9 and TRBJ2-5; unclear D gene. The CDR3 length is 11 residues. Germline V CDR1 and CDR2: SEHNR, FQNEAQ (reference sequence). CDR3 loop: CASSPMETQYF. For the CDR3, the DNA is TGTGCCAGCAGCCCGATGGAGACCCAATACTTC.

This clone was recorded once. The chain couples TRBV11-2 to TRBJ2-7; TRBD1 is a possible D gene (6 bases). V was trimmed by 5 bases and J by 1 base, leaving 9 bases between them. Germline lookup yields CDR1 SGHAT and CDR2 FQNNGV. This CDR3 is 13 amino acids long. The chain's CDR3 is CASSVDRSYEQYF. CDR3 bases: TGTGCCAGCAGCGTCGACAGGTCCTACGAGCAGTACTTC.

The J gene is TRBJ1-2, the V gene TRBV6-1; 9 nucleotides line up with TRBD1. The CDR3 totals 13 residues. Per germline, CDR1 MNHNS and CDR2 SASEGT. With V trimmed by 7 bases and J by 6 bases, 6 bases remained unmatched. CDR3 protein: CASIRDRADGYTF. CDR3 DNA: TGTGCCAGCATTCGGGACAGGGCTGATGGCTACACCTTC.

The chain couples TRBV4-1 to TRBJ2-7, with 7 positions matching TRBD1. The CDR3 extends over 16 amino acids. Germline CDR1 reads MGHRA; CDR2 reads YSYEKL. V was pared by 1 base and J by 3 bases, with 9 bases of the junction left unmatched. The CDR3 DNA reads TGCGCCAGCAGCCAAGGTCGACAGGGATCGTTCTACGAGCAGTACTTC. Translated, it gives CASSQGRQGSFYEQYF.

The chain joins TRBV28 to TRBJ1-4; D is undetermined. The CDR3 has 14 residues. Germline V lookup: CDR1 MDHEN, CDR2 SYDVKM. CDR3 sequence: CAGCERGPNEKLFF. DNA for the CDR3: TGTGCGGGTTGCGAGAGAGGCCCTAATGAAAAACTGTTTTTT.

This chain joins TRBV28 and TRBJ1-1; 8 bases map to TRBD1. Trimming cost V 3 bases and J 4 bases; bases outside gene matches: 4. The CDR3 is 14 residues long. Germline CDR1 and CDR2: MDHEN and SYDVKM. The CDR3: CASSLTGEGTEAFF. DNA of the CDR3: TGTGCCAGCAGTTTGACAGGGGAAGGCACTGAAGCTTTCTTT.